This TCR beta chain originates from a study of CD8+CD57+ T cells in acquired aplastic anemia (dated by TCRdb to 2017 to 2018). Broadly, across the study: A mean of approximately 3 ug of DNA, ranging from about 0.19 to 30 ug, was extracted from sorted CD4+ and CD8+ cells. CD8+CD57+ expansion was defined as a frequency above the mean frequency observed in healthy subjects. What the authors observed across the whole study: Although 25 to 30 CD8+ CDR3 sequences were shared by patients and controls, these sequences appeared highly expressed in patients and within the immunodominant clones of patients. Patients and healthy controls showed no significant difference in CD8+ Simpson's diversity (P=0.060).

TCR beta VDJ combination and CDR3 sequence profiling used genomic DNA as the template. An Illumina HiSeq 2000 was used for TCR repertoire sequencing. Regarding the original processing steps: Repertoire assessment relied on Simpson's diversity index, CDR3 size and DJ length profiles, and TRBV/TRBJ rearrangement plots. The immunodominant clone was defined as the most abundant DNA sequence in deep sequencing data. CDR3 amino acid sequences were screened for sharing across subjects and were compared with published repertoires and the VDJdb database. The public sequencing data were trimmed at Q25 with fastp and processed into clonotypes with MiXCR by TCRdb, which kept only in-frame beta chains. All rows with the same CDR3 protein become a single entry with the most common DNA and genes. The V and J calls shown here were made by TCRdb, not taken from the authors' results. The sample has under 250,000 distinct CDR3 sequences on record, more than 40% of them singletons. Together, the top ten hold 7.8% of the sample.

Flow cytometry had shown CD8+CD57+ cell expansion in the patients selected for sequencing. Every patient had severe acquired aplastic anemia, diagnosed using the International Study of Aplastic Anemia and Agranulocytosis and Camitta criteria. At the time blood was sampled, none of the patients had received any therapy. The study deep-sequenced TCR repertoires of sorted CD4+ and CD8+ blood T cells from severe aplastic anemia patients and healthy subjects. Patients were enrolled under clinicaltrials.gov protocols 00001620, 01623167, 00001397, 00071045, 00081523 and 00961064 in the USA. Ficoll-Paque density gradient centrifugation was used to isolate peripheral blood mononuclear cells. Before DNA was extracted, CD4+ and CD8+ T cells were sorted using either FACS or magnetic beads. Trimming removed 0 bases from V and 0 bases from J; the gene matches leave 3 bases unexplained. In the germline V gene (reference sequence), CDR1 corresponds to DFQATT and CDR2 to SNEGSKA. Inclusive of the bounding cysteine and phenylalanine, the CDR3 is 15 residues long. The DNA shown is the 45-base CDR3, in frame from base 1.

This clonotype has a count of ten or more. Its antigen target is currently unknown. Per-base quality was not reported, and no clone a single base away is much larger than it. The sequencing input was sorted CD4+, CD8+, or CD8+CD57+ T cells (not recorded which) from PBMCs. The V and J genes are TRBV20-1 and TRBJ2-7; 9 of the junction bases match TRBD2. The receptor's source is a human donor with aplastic anemia. Here is the DNA: TGCAGTGCTAGAGATACAGCGGGGGGCTCCTACGAGCAGTACTTC. This sequence encodes CSARDTAGGSYEQYF.